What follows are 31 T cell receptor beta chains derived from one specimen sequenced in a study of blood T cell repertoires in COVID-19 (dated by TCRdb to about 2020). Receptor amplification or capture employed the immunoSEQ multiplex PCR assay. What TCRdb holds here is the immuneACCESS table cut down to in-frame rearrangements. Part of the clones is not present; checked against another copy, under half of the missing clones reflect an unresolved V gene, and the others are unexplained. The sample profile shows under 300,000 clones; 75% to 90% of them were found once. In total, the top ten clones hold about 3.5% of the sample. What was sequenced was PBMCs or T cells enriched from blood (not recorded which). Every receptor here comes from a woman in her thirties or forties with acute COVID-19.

CDR3 amino acids: CACGGLSTDTQYF. In DNA form, the CDR3 reads TGTGCCTGTGGGGGACTTTCCACAGATACGCAGTATTTT. This sequence joins TRBV3-1 (or the pseudogene TRBV3-2) and TRBJ2-3, with D perhaps matching TRBD2 (6 bases). The V gene's germline CDR1 is LGHDT and CDR2 YNNKEL (reference sequence). V was shortened by 11 bases and J by 2 bases, with 14 bases between the two germline ends. CDR3 length: 13 amino acids.

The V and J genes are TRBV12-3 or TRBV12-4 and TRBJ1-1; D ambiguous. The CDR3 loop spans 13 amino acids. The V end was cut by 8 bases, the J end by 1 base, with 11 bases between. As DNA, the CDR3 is TGTGCCAGCGGGGAGGCGGAGAACACTGAAGCTTTCTTT. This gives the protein CASGEAENTEAFF.

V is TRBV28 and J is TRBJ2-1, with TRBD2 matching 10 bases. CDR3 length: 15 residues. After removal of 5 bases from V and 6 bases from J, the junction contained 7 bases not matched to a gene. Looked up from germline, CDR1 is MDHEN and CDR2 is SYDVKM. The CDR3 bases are TGTGCCAGCAGTCTCACTAGCGGGATCTTCAATGAGCAGTTCTTC. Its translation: CASSLTSGIFNEQFF.

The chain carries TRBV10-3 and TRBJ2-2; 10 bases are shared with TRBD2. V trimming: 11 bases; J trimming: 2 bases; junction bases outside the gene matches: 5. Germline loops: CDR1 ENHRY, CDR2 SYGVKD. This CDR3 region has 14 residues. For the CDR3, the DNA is TGTGCCGCTAGCGGGAGTGAAAACACCGGGGAGCTGTTTTTT. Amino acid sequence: CAASGSENTGELFF.

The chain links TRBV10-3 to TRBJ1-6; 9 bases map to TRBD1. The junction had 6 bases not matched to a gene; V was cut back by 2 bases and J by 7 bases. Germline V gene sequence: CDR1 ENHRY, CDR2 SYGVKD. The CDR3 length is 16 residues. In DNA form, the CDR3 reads TGTGCCATCAGTGAGAGGGGGACAGGGAGCAATTCACCCCTCCACTTT. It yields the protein CAISERGTGSNSPLHF.

Here the CDR3 DNA reads TGTGCCAGCAGCTTGGGTCACTACTACGAGCAGTACTTC. This sequence encodes CASSLGHYYEQYF. The chain combines TRBV7-9 with TRBJ2-7; D gene ambiguous. V lost 3 bases and J 3 bases, leaving 9 bases between the germline ends. Germline V gene data show CDR1 as SEHNR and CDR2 as FQNEAQ (reference sequence). This CDR3 is 13 amino acids long.

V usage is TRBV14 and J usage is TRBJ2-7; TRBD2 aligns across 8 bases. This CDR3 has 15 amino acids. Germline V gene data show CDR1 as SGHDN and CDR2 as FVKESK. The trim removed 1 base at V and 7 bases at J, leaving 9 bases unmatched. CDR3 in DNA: TGTGCCAGCAGCCAAGGGGGCGGGAGCGGGGGAGAGCAGTACTTC. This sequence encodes CASSQGGGSGGEQYF. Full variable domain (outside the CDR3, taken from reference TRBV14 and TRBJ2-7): EAGVTQFPSHSVIEKGQTVTLRCDPISGHDNLYWYRRVMGKEIKFLLHFVKESKQDESGMPNNRFLAERTGGTYSTLKVQPAELEDSGVYFCASSQGGGSGGEQYFGPGTRLTVT.

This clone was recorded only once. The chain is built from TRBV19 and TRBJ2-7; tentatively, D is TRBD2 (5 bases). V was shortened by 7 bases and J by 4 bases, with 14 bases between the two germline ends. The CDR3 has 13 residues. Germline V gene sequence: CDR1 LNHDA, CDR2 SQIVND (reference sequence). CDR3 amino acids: CASTPHPGYEQYF. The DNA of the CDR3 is TGTGCCAGTACCCCCCACCCGGGGTACGAGCAGTACTTC.

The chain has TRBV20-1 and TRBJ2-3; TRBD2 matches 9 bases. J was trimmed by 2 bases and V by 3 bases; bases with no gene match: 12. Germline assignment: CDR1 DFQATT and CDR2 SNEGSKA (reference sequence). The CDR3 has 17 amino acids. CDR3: CSASKAGGTGNTDTQYF. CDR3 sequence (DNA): TGCAGTGCTAGTAAGGCGGGAGGGACGGGGAACACAGATACGCAGTATTTT.

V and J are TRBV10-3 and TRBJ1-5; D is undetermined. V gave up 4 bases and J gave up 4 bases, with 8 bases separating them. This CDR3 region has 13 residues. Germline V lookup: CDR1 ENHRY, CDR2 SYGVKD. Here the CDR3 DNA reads TGTGCCATCAGTGCTGCTGAGAATCAGCCCCAGCATTTT. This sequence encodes CAISAAENQPQHF.

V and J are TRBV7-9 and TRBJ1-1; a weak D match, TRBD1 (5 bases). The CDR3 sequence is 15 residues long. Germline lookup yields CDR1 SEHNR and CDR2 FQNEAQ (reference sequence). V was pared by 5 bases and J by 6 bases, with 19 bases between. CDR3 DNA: TGTGCCAGCAGCCCTGAGGGACTTTATTACGCTGAAGCTTTCTTT. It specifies CASSPEGLYYAEAFF.

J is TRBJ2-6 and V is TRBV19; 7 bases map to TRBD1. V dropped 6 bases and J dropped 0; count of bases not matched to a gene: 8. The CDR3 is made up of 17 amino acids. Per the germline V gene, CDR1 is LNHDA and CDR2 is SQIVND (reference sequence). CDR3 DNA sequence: TGTGCCAGTAGCTTGGGACAGCTAAGCTCTGGGGCCAACGTCCTGACTTTC. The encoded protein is CASSLGQLSSGANVLTF. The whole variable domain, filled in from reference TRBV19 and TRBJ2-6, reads DGGITQSPKYLFRKEGQNVTLSCEQNLNHDAMYWYRQDPGQGLRLIYYSQIVNDFQKGDIAEGYSVSREKKESFPLTVTSAQKNPTAFYLCASSLGQLSSGANVLTFGAGSRLTVL.

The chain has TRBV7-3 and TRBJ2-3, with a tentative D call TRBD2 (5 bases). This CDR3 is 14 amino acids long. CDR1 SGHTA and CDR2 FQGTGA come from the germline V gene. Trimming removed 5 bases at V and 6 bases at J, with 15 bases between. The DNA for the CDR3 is TGTGCCAGCAGCCCCCTAGGAGGAACCGATACGCAGTATTTT. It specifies CASSPLGGTDTQYF.

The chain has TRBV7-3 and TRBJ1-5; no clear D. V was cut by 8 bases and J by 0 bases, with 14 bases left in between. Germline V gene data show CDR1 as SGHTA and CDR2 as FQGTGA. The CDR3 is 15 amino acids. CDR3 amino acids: CASFMGSGSNQPQHF. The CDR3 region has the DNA TGTGCCAGCTTTATGGGGAGTGGTAGCAATCAGCCCCAGCATTTT.

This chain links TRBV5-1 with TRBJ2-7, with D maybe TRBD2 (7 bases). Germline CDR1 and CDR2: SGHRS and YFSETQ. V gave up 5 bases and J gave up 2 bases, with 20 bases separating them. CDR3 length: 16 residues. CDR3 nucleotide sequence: TGCGCCAGCAGACCCCCCCGGGGGGACACGACCTACGAGCAGTACTTC. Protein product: CASRPPRGDTTYEQYF.

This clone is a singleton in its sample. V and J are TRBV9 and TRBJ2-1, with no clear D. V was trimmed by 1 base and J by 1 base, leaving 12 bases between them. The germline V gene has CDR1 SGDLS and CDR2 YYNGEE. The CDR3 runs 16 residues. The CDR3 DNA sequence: TGTGCCAGCAGCGTAAACCCCAGAAGATCCTACAATGAGCAGTTCTTC. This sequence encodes CASSVNPRRSYNEQFF.

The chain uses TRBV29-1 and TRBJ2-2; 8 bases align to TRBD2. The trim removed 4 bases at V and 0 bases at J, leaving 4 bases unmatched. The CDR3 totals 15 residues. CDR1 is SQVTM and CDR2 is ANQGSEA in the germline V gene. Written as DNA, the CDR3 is TGCAGCGTTGTATTACTAGCGGCGAACACCGGGGAGCTGTTTTTT. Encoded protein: CSVVLLAANTGELFF.

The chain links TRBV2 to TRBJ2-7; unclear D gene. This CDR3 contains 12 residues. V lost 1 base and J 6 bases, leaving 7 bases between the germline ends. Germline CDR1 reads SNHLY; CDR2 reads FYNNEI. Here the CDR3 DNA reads TGTGCCAGCAGTGAAGGGCGGTTCGAGCAGTACTTC. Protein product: CASSEGRFEQYF.

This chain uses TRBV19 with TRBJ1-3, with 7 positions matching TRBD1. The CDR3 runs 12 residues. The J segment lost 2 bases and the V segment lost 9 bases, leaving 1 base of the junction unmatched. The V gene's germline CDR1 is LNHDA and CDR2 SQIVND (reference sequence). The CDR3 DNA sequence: TGTGCCAGCGGGACAGCTGGAAACACCATATATTTT. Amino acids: CASGTAGNTIYF.

The DNA of the CDR3 is TGTGCCAGTAGCCGGAGAGCTAGCGGGAGGGCAGCCTTCAGTGAGCAGTTCTTC. Encoded protein: CASSRRASGRAAFSEQFF. V usage is TRBV19 and J usage is TRBJ2-1; 12 nucleotides match TRBD2. The CDR3 extends over 18 amino acids. Germline CDR1 LNHDA, CDR2 SQIVND (reference sequence). Trimming took 6 bases from V and 9 from J; bases not matched to a gene: 18.

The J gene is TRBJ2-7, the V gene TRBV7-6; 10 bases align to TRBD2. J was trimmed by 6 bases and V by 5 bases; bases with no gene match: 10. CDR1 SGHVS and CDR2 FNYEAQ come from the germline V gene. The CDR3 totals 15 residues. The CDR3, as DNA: TGTGCCAGCAGCCCCGCAGCGGGAGGGGGTTCCGAGCAGTACTTC. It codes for CASSPAAGGGSEQYF.

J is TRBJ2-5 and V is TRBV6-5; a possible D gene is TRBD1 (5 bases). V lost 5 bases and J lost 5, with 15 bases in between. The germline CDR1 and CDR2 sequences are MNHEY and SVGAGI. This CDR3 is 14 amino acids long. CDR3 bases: TGTGCCAGCAGTAAAATGACAGTTGGGGAGACCCAGTACTTC. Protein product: CASSKMTVGETQYF.

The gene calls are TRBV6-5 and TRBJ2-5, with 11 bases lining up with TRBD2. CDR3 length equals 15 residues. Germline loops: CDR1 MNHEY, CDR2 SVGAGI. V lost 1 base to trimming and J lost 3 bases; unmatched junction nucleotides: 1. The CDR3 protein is CASSYLTSGKETQYF. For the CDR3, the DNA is TGTGCCAGCAGTTACTTGACTAGCGGGAAAGAGACCCAGTACTTC.

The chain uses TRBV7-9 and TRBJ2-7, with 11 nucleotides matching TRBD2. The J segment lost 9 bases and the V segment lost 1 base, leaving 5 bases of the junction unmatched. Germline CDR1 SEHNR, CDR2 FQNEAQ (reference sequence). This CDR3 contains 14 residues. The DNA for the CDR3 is TGTGCCAGCAGCTTAGACCTAGCGGGAGGTGGGCAGTACTTC. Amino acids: CASSLDLAGGGQYF.

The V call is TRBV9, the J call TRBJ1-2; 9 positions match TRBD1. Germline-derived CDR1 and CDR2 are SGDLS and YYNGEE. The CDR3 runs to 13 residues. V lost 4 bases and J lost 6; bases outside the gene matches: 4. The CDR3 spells CASSPRTGDGYTF. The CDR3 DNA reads TGTGCCAGCAGCCCCAGGACAGGGGATGGCTACACCTTC. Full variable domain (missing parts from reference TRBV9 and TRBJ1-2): DSGVTQTPKHLITATGQRVTLRCSPRSGDLSVYWYQQSLDQGLQFLIQYYNGEERAKGNILERFSAQQFPDLHSELNLSSLELGDSALYFCASSPRTGDGYTFGSGTRLTVV.

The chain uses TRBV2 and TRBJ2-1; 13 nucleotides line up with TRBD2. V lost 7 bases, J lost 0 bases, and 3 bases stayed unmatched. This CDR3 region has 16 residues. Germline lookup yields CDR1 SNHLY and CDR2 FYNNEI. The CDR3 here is CASKRTSGSSYNEQFF. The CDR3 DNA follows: TGTGCCAGCAAACGGACTAGCGGGAGCTCCTACAATGAGCAGTTCTTC.

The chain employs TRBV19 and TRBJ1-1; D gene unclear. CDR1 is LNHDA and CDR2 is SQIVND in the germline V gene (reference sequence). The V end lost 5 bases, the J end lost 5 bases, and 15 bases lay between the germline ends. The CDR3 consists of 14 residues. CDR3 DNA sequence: TGTGCCAGTAGTTACCCGGGAGAACCTACTGAAGCTTTCTTT. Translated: CASSYPGEPTEAFF.

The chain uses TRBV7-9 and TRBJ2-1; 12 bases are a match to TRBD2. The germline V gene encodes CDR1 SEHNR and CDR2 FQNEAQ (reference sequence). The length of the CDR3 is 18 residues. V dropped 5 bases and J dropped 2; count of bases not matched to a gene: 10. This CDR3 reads CASSPLPSGRATYNEQFF. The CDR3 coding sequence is TGTGCCAGCAGCCCCCTCCCTAGCGGGAGGGCCACCTACAATGAGCAGTTCTTC.

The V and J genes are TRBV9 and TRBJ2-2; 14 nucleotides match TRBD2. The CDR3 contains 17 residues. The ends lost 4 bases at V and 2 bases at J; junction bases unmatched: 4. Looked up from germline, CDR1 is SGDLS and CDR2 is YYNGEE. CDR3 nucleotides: TGTGCCAGCAGCCACGGGACTAGCGGGAGTAACACCGGGGAGCTGTTTTTT. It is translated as CASSHGTSGSNTGELFF.

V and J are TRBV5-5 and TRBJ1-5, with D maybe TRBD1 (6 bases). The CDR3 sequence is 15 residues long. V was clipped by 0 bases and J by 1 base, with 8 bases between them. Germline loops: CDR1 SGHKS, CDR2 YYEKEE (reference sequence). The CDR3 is CASSLGGQSNQPQHF. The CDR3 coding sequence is TGTGCCAGCAGCTTGGGTGGACAGAGCAATCAGCCCCAGCATTTT.

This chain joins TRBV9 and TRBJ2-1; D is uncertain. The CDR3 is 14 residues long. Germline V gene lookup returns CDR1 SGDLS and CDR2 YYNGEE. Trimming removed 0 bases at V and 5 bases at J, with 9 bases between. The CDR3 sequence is CASSVGVRDNEQFF. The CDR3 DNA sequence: TGTGCCAGCAGCGTAGGTGTTCGGGACAATGAGCAGTTCTTC.